What follows is one T cell receptor (beta chain) and its context. Its target is not known. The germline CDR1 and CDR2 sequences are SGHRS and YFSETQ. This CDR3 is built from 16 residues. Trimming at V came to 0 bases and at J to 8 bases, leaving 6 bases not matched to a gene. The data originate from a study of cytomegalovirus exposure and HLA in healthy donors. With 60 Vbeta and 13 Jbeta primers, the PCR was carried out. Measured with immunoSEQ multiplex PCR; TCRdb has only the in-frame clones, and not every one. The sample contains 160,000 or so clones, roughly 88% of which appear only once. Whole-study results and caveats: TCR beta V- and J-gene trimming was later associated with a missense DCLRE1C variant. Presence/absence analyses rested on an assumption that sequencing depth was roughly uniform across donors. The study recorded 150 to 200 TCR beta chains that were cytomegalovirus-associated. Rare TCR sequences dominated, though some public TCRs recurred in many donors.

The receptor was isolated from a woman aged 18-29 years in good health and CMV-seronegative. Sequenced: PBMCs. The rearrangement links TRBV5-1 to TRBJ1-6; 9 bases align to TRBD1. The CDR3 DNA is TGCGCCAGCAGCTTGGGGGACAGGGTCGGCGATTCACCCCTCCACTTT. It is translated as CASSLGDRVGDSPLHF.